Shown below are 24 T cell receptor beta chains from a single sample sequenced in a study of blood T cell repertoires in COVID-19. The data were produced by immunoSEQ multiplex PCR, yet TCRdb's version contains in-frame clones alone and is incomplete. The sample lists about 330,000 clones, over 75% occurring once. Input material: PBMCs or T cells enriched from blood (not recorded which). The receptors stem from a woman aged 25 to 39 who had recovered from COVID-19.

The chain couples TRBV6-5 to TRBJ2-1; 8 bases are a match to TRBD2. The junction had 5 bases not matched to a gene; V was cut back by 10 bases and J by 0 bases. The CDR3 is 14 amino acids. Germline CDR1 MNHEY, CDR2 SVGAGI. The CDR3 reads CATRGGVSYNEQFF. The DNA of the CDR3 is TGTGCCACCCGGGGGGGGGTCTCCTACAATGAGCAGTTCTTC.

This rearrangement joins TRBV21-1 to TRBJ1-2; the table's D call TRBD1 went unverified against the DNA. TRBV21-1 is marked as a pseudogene. The CDR3 contains 14 residues. CDR3 nucleotides: TGTGCCAGCAGCGCATTTCGAGGGGGCTATGGCTACACCTTC. Translating gives CASSAFRGGYGYTF.

CDR3 DNA: TGTGCCATCAGTGGACAGGGAACCCTCTCCGAGCAGTACTTC. This sequence encodes CAISGQGTLSEQYF. The chain combines TRBV10-3 with TRBJ2-7; 7 bases match TRBD1. Trimming removed 4 bases from V and 6 bases from J; junction bases left unmatched: 9. Germline V gene data show CDR1 as ENHRY and CDR2 as SYGVKD. CDR3 length equals 14 residues.

The chain joins TRBV7-9 to TRBJ1-2, with D possibly TRBD1 on 6 matching bases. V was cut by 5 bases and J by 4 bases, with 14 bases left in between. CDR3 length: 14 amino acids. Germline V CDR1 and CDR2: SEHNR, FQNEAQ (reference sequence). CDR3 in DNA: TGTGCCAGCAGCCAGATGGACAGCCCCTATGGCTACACCTTC. Translation: CASSQMDSPYGYTF.

The chain carries TRBV11-3 and TRBJ2-3; D is ambiguous. Trimming cost V 5 bases and J 3 bases, with 6 bases left between them. CDR3 length: 12 residues. The germline V gene encodes CDR1 SGHNT and CDR2 YENEEA. This chain's CDR3 is CASSLTTDTQYF. Here the CDR3 DNA reads TGTGCCAGCAGCCTCACTACAGATACGCAGTATTTT.

This sequence joins TRBV18 and TRBJ1-1; a weak D match, TRBD1 (5 bases). Germline V lookup: CDR1 KGHSH, CDR2 LQKENI. This CDR3 comprises 15 residues. Trimming took off 2 bases at V and 1 base at J, with 11 bases between the two ends. As DNA, the CDR3 is TGTGCCAGCTCACCAACTGGACACTCGAACACTGAAGCTTTCTTT. Amino acids: CASSPTGHSNTEAFF.

This rearrangement joins TRBV5-1 to TRBJ2-2, with 8 bases fitting TRBD1. The ends lost 4 bases at V and 4 bases at J; junction bases unmatched: 9. CDR1 is SGHRS, CDR2 YFSETQ, per germline. This CDR3 has 16 amino acids. The CDR3 protein is CASSIGQGITTGELFF. As DNA, the CDR3 is TGCGCCAGCAGCATTGGACAGGGTATAACCACCGGGGAGCTGTTTTTT.

The table lists this clone with a count of one. Sequence at one end of the junction differs from germline and may be a read error. J is TRBJ2-7 and V is TRBV7-7, with TRBD1 matching 7 bases. This CDR3 spans 13 amino acids. Germline V gene sequence: CDR1 SSHAT, CDR2 FNYEAQ (reference sequence). CDR3 sequence: CASSFDRVAEQYF. CDR3 nucleotides: TGTGCTAGCAGCTTCGACAGGGTCGCCGAGCAGTACTTC.

V is TRBV5-6 and J is TRBJ1-1; TRBD1 aligns across 7 bases. The germline V gene has CDR1 SGHDT and CDR2 YYEEEE. The CDR3 consists of 13 residues. V lost 4 bases and J lost 6; bases outside the gene matches: 6. The CDR3 DNA reads as TGTGCCAGCAGCCAACAGGGGAGCGCTGAAGCTTTCTTT. Protein sequence: CASSQQGSAEAFF.

The chain combines TRBV4-1 with TRBJ1-3; 10 bases fit TRBD1. The CDR3 spans 17 residues. Germline values: CDR1 MGHRA, CDR2 YSYEKL. V was clipped by 1 base and J by 4 bases; unmatched bases: 7. CDR3 region: CASSQGRQGARGNTIYF. The CDR3 bases are TGCGCCAGCAGCCAAGGGCGACAGGGGGCGCGCGGAAACACCATATATTTT.

In this sample, this clone turned up many times. The V gene is TRBV15, the J gene TRBJ1-2; 7 nucleotides match TRBD1. This CDR3 comprises 16 residues. V lost 10 bases, J lost 4 bases, and 18 bases stayed unmatched. Germline V gives CDR1 LNHNV, CDR2 YYDKDF (reference sequence). The CDR3 DNA is TGTGCCATCTCCAGGACAGGCAGGGGACTAGGCTATGGCTACACCTTC. Its protein product is CAISRTGRGLGYGYTF.

The chain combines TRBV10-2 with TRBJ2-5; D might be TRBD2 (5 bases). Trimming cost V 4 bases and J 4 bases, with 7 bases left between them. This CDR3 has 12 residues. Germline loops: CDR1 WSHSY, CDR2 SAAADI. The CDR3 DNA is TGCGCCAGCAGTGGACTATCAGAGACCCAGTACTTC. It codes for CASSGLSETQYF.

The gene calls are TRBV11-3 and TRBJ2-2; D gene ambiguous. The length of the CDR3 is 13 residues. In germline, CDR1 is SGHNT, CDR2 YENEEA. The germline V and J ends were trimmed by 5 bases and 3 bases, with 7 bases remaining between them. The CDR3 here is CASSLFDTGELFF. The CDR3 bases are TGTGCCAGCAGCCTATTCGACACCGGGGAGCTGTTTTTT.

The J gene is TRBJ1-2, the V gene TRBV9; no definite D call. CDR3 size: 14 residues. V was cut by 2 bases and J by 2 bases, with 10 bases left in between. Per the germline V gene, CDR1 is SGDLS and CDR2 is YYNGEE. CDR3 sequence: CASSVNSLNYGYTF. The CDR3 bases are TGTGCCAGCAGCGTTAATTCACTAAACTATGGCTACACCTTC.

This chain uses TRBV5-1 with TRBJ2-1; TRBD2 aligns across 8 bases. Germline V gives CDR1 SGHRS, CDR2 YFSETQ. The length of the CDR3 is 15 residues. The J segment lost 9 bases and the V segment lost 3 bases, leaving 11 bases of the junction unmatched. The CDR3 loop reads CASSSGSGGWSEQFF. The DNA for the CDR3 is TGCGCCAGCAGCTCCGGAAGCGGGGGATGGAGTGAGCAGTTCTTC.

The J gene is TRBJ1-1, the V gene TRBV11-2, with a possible D match to TRBD1 (5 bases). This CDR3 contains 13 residues. With 3 bases removed from V and 9 bases from J, the gap between germline ends came to 14 bases. The germline V gene has CDR1 SGHAT and CDR2 FQNNGV. The CDR3: CASSFRDSRKAFF. CDR3 in DNA: TGTGCCAGCAGCTTCCGGGACTCTAGAAAAGCTTTCTTT.

The chain couples TRBV6-2 or TRBV6-3 to TRBJ1-5; D not certain. Germline V gene data show CDR1 as MNHEY and CDR2 as SVGEGT. V was cut by 2 bases and J by 1 base, with 6 bases left in between. This CDR3 contains 14 residues. CDR3 nucleotides: TGTGCCAGCAGTTACCTGCAGAGCAATCAGCCCCAGCATTTT. It specifies CASSYLQSNQPQHF.

The J gene is TRBJ1-1, the V gene TRBV19, with D maybe TRBD1 (6 bases). Germline loops: CDR1 LNHDA, CDR2 SQIVND (reference sequence). Trimming took off 6 bases at V and 8 bases at J, with 13 bases between the two ends. The CDR3 has 12 amino acids. The DNA for the CDR3 is TGTGCCAGTAGCTCAGGGGAGAGGGAAGCTTTCTTT. It encodes CASSSGEREAFF.

V is TRBV5-5 and J is TRBJ2-7; perhaps TRBD1 as D (5 bases). The CDR3 has 14 amino acids. Germline lookup yields CDR1 SGHKS and CDR2 YYEKEE (reference sequence). The ends were cut back, 0 bases at V and 7 bases at J, with 14 bases in the middle. CDR3 sequence (DNA): TGTGCCAGCAGCTTGGGCAGGGTGGTGGGAGAGCAGTACTTC. It translates to CASSLGRVVGEQYF.

This chain joins TRBV10-3 and TRBJ2-3; 11 nucleotides match TRBD1. This CDR3 comprises 16 residues. Looked up from germline, CDR1 is ENHRY and CDR2 is SYGVKD. V lost 3 bases to trimming and J lost 8 bases; unmatched junction nucleotides: 10. This chain's CDR3 is CAISDYSGTGGRTQYF. DNA of the CDR3: TGTGCCATCAGTGACTATTCCGGGACAGGGGGTCGTACGCAGTATTTT.

This chain connects TRBV9 to TRBJ1-2; D might be TRBD1 (5 bases). The CDR3 is 13 residues long. Germline CDR1 SGDLS, CDR2 YYNGEE. The ends were cut back, 1 base at V and 7 bases at J, with 11 bases in the middle. The CDR3 DNA follows: TGTGCCAGCAGCGTAACAGGAGGGACTGGCTACACCTTC. This encodes CASSVTGGTGYTF.

This clone appeared a single time. The chain links TRBV23-1 to TRBJ1-4; TRBD1 is a possible D gene (5 bases). TRBV23-1 is marked as an open reading frame, function uncertain. Trimming removed 4 bases from V and 8 bases from J, with 14 bases in between. This CDR3 is 14 amino acids long. In DNA form, the CDR3 reads TGCGCCAGCAGTCTGGGCAGGGTGGGGGAAAAACTGTTTTTT. Amino acids: CASSLGRVGEKLFF.

The rearrangement links TRBV19 to TRBJ1-4; 8 nucleotides line up with TRBD1. V lost 5 bases to trimming and J lost 8 bases; unmatched junction nucleotides: 13. CDR1 is LNHDA and CDR2 is SQIVND in the germline V gene (reference sequence). The CDR3 totals 16 residues. Here the CDR3 reads CASSSGQGRRGEKLFF. The CDR3, as DNA: TGTGCCAGTAGTTCCGGACAGGGACGTAGAGGGGAAAAACTGTTTTTT.

The sample holds a few counts of this clone. The chain links TRBV3-1 (or the pseudogene TRBV3-2) to TRBJ1-2, with TRBD1 matching 8 bases. The V and J ends lost 5 bases and 5 bases, in that order; junction bases with no gene match: 10. This CDR3 comprises 15 residues. CDR1 is LGHDT and CDR2 is YNNKEL in the germline V gene (reference sequence). CDR3 amino acids: CASSLVGQEAYGYTF. In nucleotides, the CDR3 is TGTGCCAGCAGCTTAGTGGGACAGGAGGCGTATGGCTACACCTTC.